The 6 T cell receptor beta chains below come from one sample, sequenced in a study of pediatric ulcerative colitis. Assay used: immunoSEQ multiplex PCR; TCRdb lists only in-frame clones, some missing. The data contain 60,000 to 75,000 clones, 77% of them seen just once; the ten biggest clones take up roughly 5.4%. Material: blood. The receptor source for this set is a boy younger than 18 with moderate ulcerative colitis.

The chain is built from TRBV7-7 and TRBJ2-7; 10 bases fit TRBD1. CDR1 SSHAT and CDR2 FNYEAQ come from the germline V gene (reference sequence). With V trimmed by 7 bases and J by 2 bases, 14 bases remained unmatched. The CDR3 totals 17 residues. DNA for the CDR3: TGTGCCAGCACCAAACCCAGAGCGGGACAGGGGCCCTACGAGCAGTACTTC. This gives the protein CASTKPRAGQGPYEQYF.

The CDR3 here is CASSPSPAPTYEQYF. The CDR3 region has the DNA TGTGCCAGCAGCCCCAGCCCGGCCCCGACCTACGAGCAGTACTTC. This chain joins TRBV9 and TRBJ2-7; D call uncertain. CDR1 is SGDLS and CDR2 is YYNGEE in the germline V gene. This CDR3 spans 15 amino acids. Deletions cut 4 bases from V and 2 bases from J, with 16 bases between.

This clone showed up many times. This chain links TRBV5-1 with TRBJ1-6, with 7 bases that match TRBD1. Germline trimming cut 3 bases from V and 6 bases from J; bases unmatched to any gene: 3. Germline V gene sequence: CDR1 SGHRS, CDR2 YFSETQ. The CDR3 sequence is 14 residues long. CDR3: CASSSGQPNSPLHF. The CDR3 coding sequence is TGCGCCAGCAGCTCGGGACAGCCTAATTCACCCCTCCACTTT.

The chain joins TRBV5-1 to TRBJ1-2; D is unclear. V lost 0 bases and J 2 bases, leaving 8 bases between the germline ends. The CDR3 extends over 14 amino acids. Germline V gene sequence: CDR1 SGHRS, CDR2 YFSETQ. The CDR3 DNA sequence: TGCGCCAGCAGCTTGGGGCCGATGAACTATGGCTACACCTTC. Protein product: CASSLGPMNYGYTF.

This chain connects TRBV30 to TRBJ1-6; possible D gene TRBD1, 5 bases. Germline CDR1 reads GTSNPN; CDR2 reads SVGIG (reference sequence). The CDR3 contains 13 residues. The V end lost 5 bases, the J end lost 14 bases, and 19 bases lay between the germline ends. CDR3 bases: TGTGCCTGGGGCGGGTGGGGACGCCCATCCCTCCACTTT. Residues: CAWGGWGRPSLHF.

The V call is TRBV27, the J call TRBJ1-5; D not certain. The CDR3 has 14 residues. Per germline, CDR1 MNHEY and CDR2 SMNVEV (reference sequence). The V end lost 5 bases, the J end lost 0 bases, and 8 bases lay between the germline ends. The CDR3 protein is CASSTSYSNQPQHF. The CDR3 coding sequence is TGTGCCAGCAGTACCTCCTATAGCAATCAGCCCCAGCATTTT.